The 15 T cell receptor beta chains below all came from one sample that was sequenced in a study of memory CD4+ T cells and cytomegalovirus serostatus. Assay: immunoSEQ multiplex PCR; the TCRdb copy retains only in-frame clones and omits some. The table includes some 64,000 clones, roughly 80% detected once. The sort gate was single viable CD3+CD4+CD8-CD45RO+ cells for memory CD4+ T cells. Sequenced input: memory CD4+ T cells from blood. The receptors originated from an adult in good health and CMV-seronegative.

The chain carries TRBV28 and TRBJ1-2; D is possibly TRBD1 (5 bases). V was trimmed by 5 bases and J by 4 bases, leaving 17 bases between them. The CDR3 spans 15 residues. CDR1 MDHEN and CDR2 SYDVKM come from the germline V gene. CDR3 protein: CASSDRDGGRYGYTF. The CDR3, as DNA: TGTGCCAGCAGTGACCGGGACGGAGGCCGCTATGGCTACACCTTC.

The rearrangement joins TRBV6-5 to TRBJ2-1; D may be TRBD1 (5 bases). The CDR3 is 12 residues long. Germline V CDR1 and CDR2: MNHEY, SVGAGI. V was pared by 10 bases and J by 5 bases, with 12 bases between. The CDR3 spells CATQGVHNEQFF. CDR3 nucleotide sequence: TGTGCCACCCAGGGTGTCCACAATGAGCAGTTCTTC.

This clone appeared once. The chain joins TRBV6-5 to TRBJ1-5; D uncertain. CDR3 length equals 14 residues. The ends were cut back, 4 bases at V and 5 bases at J, with 12 bases in the middle. The germline V gene encodes CDR1 MNHEY and CDR2 SVGAGI. The chain's CDR3 is CASSSHGPDQPQHF. CDR3 nucleotides: TGTGCCAGCAGTTCCCACGGGCCCGATCAGCCCCAGCATTTT.

The gene calls are TRBV7-3 and TRBJ1-1; tentatively, D is TRBD1 (6 bases). V was shortened by 5 bases and J by 1 base, with 11 bases between the two germline ends. Germline CDR1 and CDR2: SGHTA and FQGTGA. The CDR3 spans 14 residues. The CDR3: CASSPPTGNTEAFF. The CDR3 DNA is TGTGCCAGCAGCCCCCCGACAGGGAACACTGAAGCTTTCTTT.

The gene calls are TRBV4-1 and TRBJ1-6, with 8 bases lining up with TRBD1. The germline V gene has CDR1 MGHRA and CDR2 YSYEKL. J gave up 9 bases and V 1 base, and 8 bases lay outside the gene matches. The CDR3 is 16 amino acids. This chain's CDR3 is CASSQAPGGQASPLHF. In nucleotides, the CDR3 is TGCGCCAGCAGCCAAGCCCCAGGGGGACAGGCTTCACCCCTCCACTTT.

Only a few counts were recorded for this clone. This chain links TRBV2 with TRBJ2-7, with TRBD2 as a possible D gene (5 bases). Trimming shortened V by 8 bases and J by 6 bases, and 17 bases separated the two germline ends. CDR1 and CDR2 from the germline V gene are SNHLY and FYNNEI. The length of the CDR3 is 13 residues. The CDR3 loop reads CASRATGRSEQYF. CDR3 DNA: TGTGCCAGCCGAGCGACGGGAAGGAGCGAGCAGTACTTC. Using reference TRBV2 and TRBJ2-7 for the parts outside the CDR3, the full variable domain is EPEVTQTPSHQVTQMGQEVILRCVPISNHLYFYWYRQILGQKVEFLVSFYNNEISEKSEIFDDQFSVERPDGSNFTLKIRSTKLEDSAMYFCASRATGRSEQYFGPGTRLTVT.

V usage is TRBV28 and J usage is TRBJ1-2; the match to TRBD1 covers 8 bases. The CDR3 sequence is 15 residues long. Germline loops: CDR1 MDHEN, CDR2 SYDVKM. Germline trimming cut 5 bases from V and 3 bases from J; bases unmatched to any gene: 8. The CDR3 sequence is CASSPWTGWDYGYTF. In DNA, the CDR3 is TGTGCCAGCAGTCCCTGGACAGGGTGGGACTATGGCTACACCTTC.

V gene TRBV11-2 combines with J gene TRBJ2-1; TRBD1 matches at 7 bases. CDR1 and CDR2 (germline): SGHAT, FQNNGV. The CDR3 loop spans 15 amino acids. Trimming removed 5 bases from V and 9 bases from J; junction bases left unmatched: 13. The CDR3 DNA reads TGTGCCAGCAGCCTATATGGAGACAGGGTGTCTGAGCAGTTCTTC. Amino acid sequence: CASSLYGDRVSEQFF.

The chain is built from TRBV28 and TRBJ1-3, with no clear D. The germline V gene has CDR1 MDHEN and CDR2 SYDVKM. The CDR3 spans 13 residues. Trimming stripped 2 bases from V and 8 bases from J, with 10 bases between. The CDR3 region has the DNA TGTGCCAGCAGTTTAGATTTGGTGGACACCATATATTTT. Translating it yields CASSLDLVDTIYF.

As DNA, the CDR3 is TGTGCCAGCAGCTTAGCTCAAGATACGCAGTATTTT. Its protein is CASSLAQDTQYF. The rearrangement uses TRBV7-2 and TRBJ2-3; no reliable D call. Germline loops: CDR1 SGHTA, CDR2 FQGNSA. The CDR3 length is 12 residues. The germline V and J ends were trimmed by 0 bases and 5 bases, with 3 bases remaining between them.

V gene TRBV6-1 combines with J gene TRBJ1-3, with D unclear. The V gene's germline CDR1 is MNHNS and CDR2 SASEGT. The germline V and J ends were trimmed by 6 bases and 0 bases, with 12 bases remaining between them. The CDR3 spans 15 residues. In DNA form, the CDR3 reads TGTGCCAGCAGAGAGAATAGCTACTCTGGAAACACCATATATTTT. Translated, it gives CASRENSYSGNTIYF.

The rearrangement links TRBV28 to TRBJ2-7; D is undetermined. The CDR3 runs 14 residues. Germline V CDR1 and CDR2: MDHEN, SYDVKM. Trimming took 7 bases from V and 3 from J, leaving 16 bases between them. CDR3 DNA: TGTGCCAGCAATAAGGCGGACGGAGACTACGAGCAGTACTTC. This encodes CASNKADGDYEQYF.

In its sample, this clone was seen once. The chain links TRBV9 to TRBJ2-1, with 13 positions matching TRBD2. CDR1 and CDR2 (germline): SGDLS, YYNGEE. This CDR3 spans 17 amino acids. The V and J ends lost 3 bases and 3 bases, in that order; junction bases with no gene match: 6. In nucleotides, the CDR3 is TGTGCCAGCAGCGCCACTAGCGGGGGGGCTGGCTACAATGAGCAGTTCTTC. Its protein is CASSATSGGAGYNEQFF.

With regard to this clone: The sample contains more than one DNA sequence encoding this CDR3. V is TRBV18 and J is TRBJ2-3; 7 bases agree with TRBD1. With V trimmed by 3 bases and J by 3 bases, 3 bases remained unmatched. The CDR3 runs 14 residues. CDR1 and CDR2 from the germline V gene are KGHSH and LQKENI. The CDR3 nucleotides read TGTGCCAGCTCACCCCCAGGGGGTACAGATACGCAGTATTTT. It codes for CASSPPGGTDTQYF.

The chain has TRBV5-1 and TRBJ2-1; D is unclear. This CDR3 comprises 15 residues. Germline values: CDR1 SGHRS, CDR2 YFSETQ. V lost 4 bases, J lost 6 bases, and 17 bases lay in between. Here the CDR3 reads CASSQRQPVGNEQFF. As DNA, the CDR3 is TGCGCCAGCAGCCAAAGACAACCGGTGGGCAATGAGCAGTTCTTC.